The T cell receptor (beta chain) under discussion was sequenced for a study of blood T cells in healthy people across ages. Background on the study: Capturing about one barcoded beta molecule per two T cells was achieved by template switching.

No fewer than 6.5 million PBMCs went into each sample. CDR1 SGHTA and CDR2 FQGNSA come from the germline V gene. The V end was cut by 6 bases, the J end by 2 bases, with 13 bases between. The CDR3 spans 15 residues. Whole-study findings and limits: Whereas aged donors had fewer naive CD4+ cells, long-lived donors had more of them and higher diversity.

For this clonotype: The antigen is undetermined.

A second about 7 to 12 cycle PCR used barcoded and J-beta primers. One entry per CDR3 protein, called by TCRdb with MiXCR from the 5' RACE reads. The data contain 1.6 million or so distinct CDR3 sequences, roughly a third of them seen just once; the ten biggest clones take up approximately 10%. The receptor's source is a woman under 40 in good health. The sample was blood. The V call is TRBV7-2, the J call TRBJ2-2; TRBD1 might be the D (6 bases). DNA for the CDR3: TGTGCCAGCAGTCGGGACATTTTTAACACCGGGGAGCTGTTTTTT. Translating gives CASSRDIFNTGELFF. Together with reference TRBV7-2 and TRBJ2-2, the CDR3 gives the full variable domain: GAGVSQSPSNKVTEKGKDVELRCDPISGHTALYWYRQSLGQGLEFLIYFQGNSAPDKSGLPSDRFSAERTGGSVSTLTIQRTQQEDSAVYLCASSRDIFNTGELFFGEGSRLTVL.